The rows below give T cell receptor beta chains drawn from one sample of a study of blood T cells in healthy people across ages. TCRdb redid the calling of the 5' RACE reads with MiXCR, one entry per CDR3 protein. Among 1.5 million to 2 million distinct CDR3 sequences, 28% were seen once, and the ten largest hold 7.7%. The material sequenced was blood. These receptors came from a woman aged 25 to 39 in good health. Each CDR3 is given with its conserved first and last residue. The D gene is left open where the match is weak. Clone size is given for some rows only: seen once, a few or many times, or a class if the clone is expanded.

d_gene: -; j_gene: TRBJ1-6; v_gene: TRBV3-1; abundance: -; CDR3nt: TGTGCCAGCCAACAGACCGGGGCGGCTTCACCCCTCCACTTT; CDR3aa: CASQQTGAASPLHF
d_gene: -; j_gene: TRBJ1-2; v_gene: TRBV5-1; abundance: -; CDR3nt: TGCGCCAGCAGCCAGTGGGATGTGGCTAACTATGGCTACACCTTC; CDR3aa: CASSQWDVANYGYTF
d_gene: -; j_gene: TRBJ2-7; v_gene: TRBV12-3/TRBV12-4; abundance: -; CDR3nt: TGTGCCAGCAAGATGGCGGGCACCTACGAGCAGTACTTC; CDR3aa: CASKMAGTYEQYF
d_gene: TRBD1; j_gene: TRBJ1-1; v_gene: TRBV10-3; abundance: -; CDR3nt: TGTGCCACCGGACAGGGGGCGGACACTGAGGCTTTCTTT; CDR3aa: CATGQGADTEAFF
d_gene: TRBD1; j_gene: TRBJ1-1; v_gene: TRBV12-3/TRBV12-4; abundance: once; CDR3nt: TGTGCCAGCAGTTCATCGTACAGGGGAGAAAAAACTGAAGCTTTCTTT; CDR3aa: CASSSSYRGEKTEAFF
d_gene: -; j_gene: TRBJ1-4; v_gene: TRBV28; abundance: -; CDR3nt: TGTGCCAGCACCCTCTCCCCCCAATCAACTAATGAAGAACTGTTTTTT; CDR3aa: CASTLSPQSTNEELFF
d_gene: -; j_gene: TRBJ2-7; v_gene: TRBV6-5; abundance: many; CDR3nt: TGTGCCAGGACAAGTTCGGGGGAGAAGGACTACGAGCAGTACTTC; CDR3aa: CARTSSGEKDYEQYF
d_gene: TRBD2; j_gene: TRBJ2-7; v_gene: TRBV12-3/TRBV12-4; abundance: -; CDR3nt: TGTGCCAGCAGTTTAACCGGGGGAGGGGCCTACGAGCAGTACTTC; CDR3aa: CASSLTGGGAYEQYF
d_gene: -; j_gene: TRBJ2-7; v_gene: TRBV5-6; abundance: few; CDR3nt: TGTGCCAGCAGCCGCAGTGCAGGGCAGGCCTACGAGCAGTACTTC; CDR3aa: CASSRSAGQAYEQYF
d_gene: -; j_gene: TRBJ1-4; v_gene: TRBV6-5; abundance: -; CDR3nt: TGTGCCAGCAGTAGGCCGGGGAATGACAAACTGTTTTTT; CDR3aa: CASSRPGNDKLFF
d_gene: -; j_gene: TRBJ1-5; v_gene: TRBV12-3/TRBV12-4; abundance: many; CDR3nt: TGTGCCAGCAGTTTCGGCAGACAAAGCAATCAGCCCCAGCATTTT; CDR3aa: CASSFGRQSNQPQHF
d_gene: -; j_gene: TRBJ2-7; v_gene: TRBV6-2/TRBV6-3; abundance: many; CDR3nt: TGTGCCAGCAGTTACTCAACAGGAGGGCAGTACTTC; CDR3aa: CASSYSTGGQYF
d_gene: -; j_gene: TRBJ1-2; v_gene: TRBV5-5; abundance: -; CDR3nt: TGTGCCAGCAATACAGACAGTTCACTTGGCTACACCTTC; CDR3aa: CASNTDSSLGYTF
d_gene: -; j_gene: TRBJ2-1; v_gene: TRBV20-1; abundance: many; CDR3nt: TGCAGTGCCCCAGAAGGGGGGTGGAATGAGCAGTTCTTC; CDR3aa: CSAPEGGWNEQFF
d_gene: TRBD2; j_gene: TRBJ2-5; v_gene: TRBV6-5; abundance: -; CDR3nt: TGTGCCAGCAGTCGGACTAGCGGGGTACACGGGCAGTACTTC; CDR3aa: CASSRTSGVHGQYF
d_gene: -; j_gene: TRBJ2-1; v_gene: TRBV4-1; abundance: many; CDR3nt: TGCGCCAGCAGCCCGGGCCCAGCGGCGGGTCCAGGAAACAATGAGCAGTTCTTC; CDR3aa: CASSPGPAAGPGNNEQFF
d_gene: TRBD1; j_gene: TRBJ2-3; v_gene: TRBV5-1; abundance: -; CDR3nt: TGCGCCAGCAGCTTGGGGGGGACAGGGACGACAGATACGCAGTATTTT; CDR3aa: CASSLGGTGTTDTQYF
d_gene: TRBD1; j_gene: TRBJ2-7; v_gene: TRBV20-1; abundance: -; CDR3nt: TGCAGTGCTAGACCCACTTATTCGGGGACAGGGTCTAGCGAGCAGTACTTC; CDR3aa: CSARPTYSGTGSSEQYF
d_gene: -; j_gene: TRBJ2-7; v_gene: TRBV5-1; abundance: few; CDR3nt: TGCGCCAGCAGCTTGGGGGGTTCCTACGAGCGGTACTTC; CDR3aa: CASSLGGSYERYF
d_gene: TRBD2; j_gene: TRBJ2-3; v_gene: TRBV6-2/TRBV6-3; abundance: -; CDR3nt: TGTGCCAGCAGTTACTTGGGACTAGCGGAAGATACGCAGTATTTT; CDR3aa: CASSYLGLAEDTQYF
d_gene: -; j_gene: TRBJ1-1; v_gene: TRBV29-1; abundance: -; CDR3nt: TGCAGCGTGCGAAGAGGGGGTGGCACTGAAGCTTTCTTT; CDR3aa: CSVRRGGGTEAFF
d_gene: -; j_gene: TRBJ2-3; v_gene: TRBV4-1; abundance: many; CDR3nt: TGCGCCAGCAGCCAAAACGTGGTAGATACGCAGTATTTT; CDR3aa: CASSQNVVDTQYF
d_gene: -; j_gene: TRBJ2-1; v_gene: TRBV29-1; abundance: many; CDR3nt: TGCAGCGTTGGAGGTGCGCGGTGGTCCGATGAGCAGTTCTTC; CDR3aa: CSVGGARWSDEQFF
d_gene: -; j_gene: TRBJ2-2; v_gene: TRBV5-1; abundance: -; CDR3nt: TGCGCCAGCAGCCCGGAGGGTTCCGGGGAGCTGTTTTTT; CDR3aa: CASSPEGSGELFF
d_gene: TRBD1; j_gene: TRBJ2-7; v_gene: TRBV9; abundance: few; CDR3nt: TGTGCCAGCAGCGCCCGGGACAGGAACTATGAGCAGTACTTC; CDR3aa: CASSARDRNYEQYF
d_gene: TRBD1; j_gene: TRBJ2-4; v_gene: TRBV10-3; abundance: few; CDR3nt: TGTGCCGTCAGTGAGTCGAGGGCGACAGGGGCCATTCAGTACTTC; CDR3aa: CAVSESRATGAIQYF
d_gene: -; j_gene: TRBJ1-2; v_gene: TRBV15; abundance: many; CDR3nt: TGTGCCACCAGGTTGACAGGACCTAACTATGGCTACACCTTC; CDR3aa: CATRLTGPNYGYTF
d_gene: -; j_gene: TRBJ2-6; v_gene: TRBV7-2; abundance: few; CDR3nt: TGTGCCAGCAGCTTAGTCTACGGGGCCGGGGCCAACGTCCGGACTTTC; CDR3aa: CASSLVYGAGANVRTF
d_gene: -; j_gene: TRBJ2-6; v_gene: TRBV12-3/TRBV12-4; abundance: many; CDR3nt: TGTGCCAGCAGGTACCAGGGGCTAGCCTCCGGGGCCAACGTCCTGACTTTC; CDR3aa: CASRYQGLASGANVLTF
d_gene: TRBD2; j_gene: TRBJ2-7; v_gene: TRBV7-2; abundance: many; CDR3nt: TGTGCCAGCAGCTTAGAGACTAGCGGCACCTACGAGCAGTACTTC; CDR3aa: CASSLETSGTYEQYF
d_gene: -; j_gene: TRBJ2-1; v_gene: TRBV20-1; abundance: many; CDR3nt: TGCAGTGCCCCTCAGCGGTACAATGAGCAGTTCTTC; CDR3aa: CSAPQRYNEQFF
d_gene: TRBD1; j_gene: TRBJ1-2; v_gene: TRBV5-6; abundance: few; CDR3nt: TGTGCCAGCAGCTGGACAGGAATTGGCTACACCTTC; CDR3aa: CASSWTGIGYTF
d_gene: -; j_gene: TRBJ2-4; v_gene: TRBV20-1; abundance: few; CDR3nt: TGCAGTGCTAGAGATGGGGGTCCGGCCAAAAACATTCAGTACTTC; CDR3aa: CSARDGGPAKNIQYF
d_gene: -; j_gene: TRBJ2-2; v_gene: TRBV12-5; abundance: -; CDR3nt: TGTGCTAGTGGTTTCATGGTAGGCGGGGAGCTGTTTTTT; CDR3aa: CASGFMVGGELFF
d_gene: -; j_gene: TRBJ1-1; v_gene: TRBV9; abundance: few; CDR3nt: TGTGCCAGCAGCGTGGGGGGGACTTTGCCGAACACTGAAGCTTTCTTT; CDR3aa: CASSVGGTLPNTEAFF
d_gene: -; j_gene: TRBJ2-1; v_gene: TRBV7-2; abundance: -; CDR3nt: TGTGCCAGCAGCTTCACTAGGGGGACCCACAATGGGCAGTTCTTC; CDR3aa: CASSFTRGTHNGQFF
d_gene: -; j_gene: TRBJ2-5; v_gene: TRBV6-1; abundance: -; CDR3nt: TGTGCCAGCAGGCCGGAAGGGCTCTCGCAGGAGACCCAGTACTTC; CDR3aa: CASRPEGLSQETQYF
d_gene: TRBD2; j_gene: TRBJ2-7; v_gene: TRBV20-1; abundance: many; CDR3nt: TGCAGTGCTAATCCCCTAGCGGGGGTATACGAGCAGTACTTC; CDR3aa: CSANPLAGVYEQYF
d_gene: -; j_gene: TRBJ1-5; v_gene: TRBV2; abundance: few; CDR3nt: TGTGCCAGCAGGCCCAGGGTTCGTCAGCCCCAGCATTTT; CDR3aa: CASRPRVRQPQHF
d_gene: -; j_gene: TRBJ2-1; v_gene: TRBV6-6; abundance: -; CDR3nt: TGTGCCAGCAGTACTCCGGGGGGCGGGAACTACAATGAGCAGTTCTTC; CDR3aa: CASSTPGGGNYNEQFF
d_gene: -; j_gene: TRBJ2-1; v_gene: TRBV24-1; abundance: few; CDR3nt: TGTGCCACCAGTGCAAGGGGGAGCTCCTACAATGAGCAGTTCTTC; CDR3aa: CATSARGSSYNEQFF
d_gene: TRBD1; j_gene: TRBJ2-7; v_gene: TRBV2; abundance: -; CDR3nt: TGTGCCAGCATGAGGGACAGTGGCTACGAGCAGTACTTC; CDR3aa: CASMRDSGYEQYF
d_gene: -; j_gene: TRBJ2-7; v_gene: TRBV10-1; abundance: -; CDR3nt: TGCGCCAGCTCACCAGGGGAATACGAGCAGTACTTC; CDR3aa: CASSPGEYEQYF
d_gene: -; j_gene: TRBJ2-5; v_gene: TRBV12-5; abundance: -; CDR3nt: TGTGCTAGTGCCCGGGCGGAAGAGACCCAGTACTTC; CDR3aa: CASARAEETQYF
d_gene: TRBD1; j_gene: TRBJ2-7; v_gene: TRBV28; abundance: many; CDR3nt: TGTGCCAGCAGCCTCCCGGACAGGGGTGAGCAGTACTTC; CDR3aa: CASSLPDRGEQYF
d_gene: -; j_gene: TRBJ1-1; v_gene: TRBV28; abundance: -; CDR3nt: TGTGCCAGCAGGGGGACATACCTGAACACTGAAGCTTTCTTT; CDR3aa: CASRGTYLNTEAFF
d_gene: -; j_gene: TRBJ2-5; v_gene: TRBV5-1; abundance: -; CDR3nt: TGCGCCAGCAGCTTGACTTCACTCGACCGGAAGACCCAGTACTTC; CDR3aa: CASSLTSLDRKTQYF
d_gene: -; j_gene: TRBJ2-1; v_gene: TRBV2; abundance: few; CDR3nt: TGTGCCCTCTATCCGGGGTTCCACAATGAGCAGTTCTTC; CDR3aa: CALYPGFHNEQFF
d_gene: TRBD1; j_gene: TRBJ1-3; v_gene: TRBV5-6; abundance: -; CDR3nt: TGTGCCAGCAGCGTGACAGGGAGCGGCGGAAACACCATATATTTT; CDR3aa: CASSVTGSGGNTIYF
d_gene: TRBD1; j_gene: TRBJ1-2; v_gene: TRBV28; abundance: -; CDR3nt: TGTGCCAGCAACCCAGGGGGGGCGGTCTATGGCTACACCTTC; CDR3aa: CASNPGGAVYGYTF
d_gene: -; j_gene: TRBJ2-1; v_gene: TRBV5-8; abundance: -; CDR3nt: TGTGCCAACAGCCCCCTAGCATTTGAGCAGTTCTTC; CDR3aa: CANSPLAFEQFF